This T cell receptor beta chain was observed in a study of blood T cells in healthy people across ages. Study-level findings and limits: Both naive CD4+ cell counts and diversity were greater in long-lived donors than in aged donors.

A second roughly 7 to 12 cycle PCR used barcoded and J-beta primers. CDR3-containing paired-end reads numbering at least 2.5 million came from each sample. TCRdb processed the 5' RACE reads anew with MiXCR; each CDR3 protein has one entry. The sample includes approximately 290,000 distinct CDR3 sequences, 25% to 30% of them seen just once. The CDR3 has 15 amino acids. Germline CDR1 reads LGHDT; CDR2 reads YNNKEL (reference sequence). Trimming at V came to 0 bases and at J to 4 bases, leaving 5 bases not matched to a gene. This clonotype was detected ten times or more. Its matching antigen is unknown. Sequenced sample: blood. V is TRBV3-1 and J is TRBJ2-5, with 7 bases identical to TRBD1. The receptor's source is a woman aged 65 to 85 in good health. The CDR3 DNA is TGTGCCAGCAGCCAAGAAAGACAGGGTCGAGAGACCCAGTACTTC. Translating it yields CASSQERQGRETQYF.